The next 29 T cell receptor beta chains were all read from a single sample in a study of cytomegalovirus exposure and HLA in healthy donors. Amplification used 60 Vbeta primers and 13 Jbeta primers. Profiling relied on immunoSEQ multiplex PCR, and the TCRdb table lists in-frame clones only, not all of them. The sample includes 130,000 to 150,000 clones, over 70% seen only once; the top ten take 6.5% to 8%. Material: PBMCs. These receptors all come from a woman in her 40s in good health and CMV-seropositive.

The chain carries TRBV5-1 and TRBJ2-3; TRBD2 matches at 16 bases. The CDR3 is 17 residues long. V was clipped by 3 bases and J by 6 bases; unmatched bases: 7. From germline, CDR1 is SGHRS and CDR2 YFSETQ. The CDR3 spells CASSYGTSGGARDTQYF. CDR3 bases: TGCGCCAGCAGCTATGGGACTAGCGGGGGGGCCCGGGATACGCAGTATTTT.

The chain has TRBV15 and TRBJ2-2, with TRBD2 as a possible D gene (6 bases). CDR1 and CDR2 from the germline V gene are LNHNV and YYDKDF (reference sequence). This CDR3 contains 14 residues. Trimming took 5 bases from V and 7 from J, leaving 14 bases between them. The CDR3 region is CATSYGSGGGELFF. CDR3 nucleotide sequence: TGTGCCACCAGCTACGGGAGTGGGGGCGGGGAGCTGTTTTTT.

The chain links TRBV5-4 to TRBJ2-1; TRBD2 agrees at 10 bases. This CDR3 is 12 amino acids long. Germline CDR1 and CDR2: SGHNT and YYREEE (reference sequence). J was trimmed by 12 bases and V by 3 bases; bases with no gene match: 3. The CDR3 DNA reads TGTGCCAGCAGCTCAAGCGGGGGGGTGCAGTTCTTC. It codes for CASSSSGGVQFF.

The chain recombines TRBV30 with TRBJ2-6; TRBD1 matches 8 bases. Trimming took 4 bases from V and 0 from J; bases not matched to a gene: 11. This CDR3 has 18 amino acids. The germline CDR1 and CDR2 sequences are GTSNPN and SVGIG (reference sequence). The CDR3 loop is CAWKPDRGLTSGANVLTF. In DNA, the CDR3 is TGTGCCTGGAAACCCGACAGGGGTCTCACCTCTGGGGCCAACGTCCTGACTTTC.

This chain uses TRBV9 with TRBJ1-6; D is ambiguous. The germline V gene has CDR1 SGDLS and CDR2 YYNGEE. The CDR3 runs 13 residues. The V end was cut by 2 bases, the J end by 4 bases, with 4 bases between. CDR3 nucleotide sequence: TGTGCCAGCAGCGTCCAATATAATTCACCCCTCCACTTT. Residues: CASSVQYNSPLHF.

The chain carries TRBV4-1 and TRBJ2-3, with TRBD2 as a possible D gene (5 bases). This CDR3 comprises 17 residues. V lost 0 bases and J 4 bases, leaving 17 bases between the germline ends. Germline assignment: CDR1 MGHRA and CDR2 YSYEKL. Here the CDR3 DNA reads TGCGCCAGCAGCCAAGATCCTAGAGGGTTGTGGGCAGATACGCAGTATTTT. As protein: CASSQDPRGLWADTQYF.

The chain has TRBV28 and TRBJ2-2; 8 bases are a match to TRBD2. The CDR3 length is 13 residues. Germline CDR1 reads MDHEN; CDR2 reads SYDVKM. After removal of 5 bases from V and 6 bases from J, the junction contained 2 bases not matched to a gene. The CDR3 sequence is CASSSGGSGELFF. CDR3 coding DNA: TGTGCCAGCAGTAGCGGGGGTTCCGGGGAGCTGTTTTTT. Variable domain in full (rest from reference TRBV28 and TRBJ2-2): DVKVTQSSRYLVKRTGEKVFLECVQDMDHENMFWYRQDPGLGLRLIYFSYDVKMKEKGDIPEGYSVSREKKERFSLILESASTNQTSMYLCASSSGGSGELFFGEGSRLTVL.

CDR3: CASSRTVPGKLFF. CDR3 nucleotide sequence: TGTGCCAGCAGTCGGACAGTTCCGGGAAAACTGTTTTTT. This chain links TRBV28 with TRBJ1-4, with TRBD1 as a possible D gene (6 bases). Per germline, CDR1 MDHEN and CDR2 SYDVKM. The V end lost 5 bases, the J end lost 10 bases, and 14 bases lay between the germline ends. This CDR3 comprises 13 residues.

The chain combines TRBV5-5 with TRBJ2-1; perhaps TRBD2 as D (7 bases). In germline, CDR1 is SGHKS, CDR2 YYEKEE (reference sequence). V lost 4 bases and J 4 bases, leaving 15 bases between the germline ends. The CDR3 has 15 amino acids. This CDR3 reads CASSKRGGLYNEQFF. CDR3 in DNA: TGTGCCAGCAGCAAGCGCGGGGGCCTATACAATGAGCAGTTCTTC.

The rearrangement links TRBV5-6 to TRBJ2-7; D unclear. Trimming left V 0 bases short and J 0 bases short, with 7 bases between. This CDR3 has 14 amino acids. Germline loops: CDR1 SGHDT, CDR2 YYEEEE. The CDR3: CASSLVARSYEQYF. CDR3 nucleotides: TGTGCCAGCAGCTTGGTTGCGCGCTCCTACGAGCAGTACTTC.

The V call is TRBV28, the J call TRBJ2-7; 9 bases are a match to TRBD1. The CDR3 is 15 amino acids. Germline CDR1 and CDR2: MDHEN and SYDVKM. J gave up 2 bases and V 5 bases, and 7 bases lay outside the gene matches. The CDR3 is CASSPRGQGPYEQYF. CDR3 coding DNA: TGTGCCAGCAGTCCCCGCGGACAGGGGCCCTACGAGCAGTACTTC.

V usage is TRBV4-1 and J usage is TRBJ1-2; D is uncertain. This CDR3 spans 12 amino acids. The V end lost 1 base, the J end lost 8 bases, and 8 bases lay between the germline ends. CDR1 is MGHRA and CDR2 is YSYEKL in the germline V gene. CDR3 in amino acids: CASSQGTGGYTF. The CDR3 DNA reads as TGCGCCAGCAGCCAAGGGACGGGGGGCTACACCTTC.

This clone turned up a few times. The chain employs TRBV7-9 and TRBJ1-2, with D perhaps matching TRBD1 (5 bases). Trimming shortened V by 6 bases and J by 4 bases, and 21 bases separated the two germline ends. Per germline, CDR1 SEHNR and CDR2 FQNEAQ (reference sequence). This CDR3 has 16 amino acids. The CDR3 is CASRTMWGLGGYGYTF. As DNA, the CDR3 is TGTGCCAGCAGGACGATGTGGGGCCTGGGTGGCTATGGCTACACCTTC. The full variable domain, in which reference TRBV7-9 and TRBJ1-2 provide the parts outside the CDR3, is DTGVSQNPRHKITKRGQNVTFRCDPISEHNRLYWYRQTLGQGPEFLTYFQNEAQLEKSRLLSDRFSAERPKGSFSTLEIQRTEQGDSAMYLCASRTMWGLGGYGYTFGSGTRLTVV.

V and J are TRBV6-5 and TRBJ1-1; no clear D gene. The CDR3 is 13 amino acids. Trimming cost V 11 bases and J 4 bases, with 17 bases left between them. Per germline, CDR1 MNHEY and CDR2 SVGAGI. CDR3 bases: TGTGCCGTCTGTGTGGACGGGAGCACTGAAGCTTTCTTT. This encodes CAVCVDGSTEAFF.

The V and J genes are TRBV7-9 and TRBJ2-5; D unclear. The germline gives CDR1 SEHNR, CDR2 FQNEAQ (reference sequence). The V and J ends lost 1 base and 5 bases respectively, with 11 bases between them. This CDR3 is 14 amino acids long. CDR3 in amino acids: CASSLDPLGETQYF. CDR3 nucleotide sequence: TGTGCCAGCAGCTTAGATCCCCTCGGTGAGACCCAGTACTTC.

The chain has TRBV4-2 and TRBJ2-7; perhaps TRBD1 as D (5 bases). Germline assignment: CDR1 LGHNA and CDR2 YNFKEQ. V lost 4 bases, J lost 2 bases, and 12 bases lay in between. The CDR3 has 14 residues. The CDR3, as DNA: TGTGCCAGCAGCCTCGAGGACACAGCCTACGAGCAGTACTTC. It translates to CASSLEDTAYEQYF.

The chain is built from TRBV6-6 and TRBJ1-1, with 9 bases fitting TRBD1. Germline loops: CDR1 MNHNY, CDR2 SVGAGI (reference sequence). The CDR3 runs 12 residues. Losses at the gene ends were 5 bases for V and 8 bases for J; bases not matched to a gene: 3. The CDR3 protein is CASSTTGGEAFF. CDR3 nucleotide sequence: TGTGCCAGCAGTACAACAGGGGGCGAAGCTTTCTTT.

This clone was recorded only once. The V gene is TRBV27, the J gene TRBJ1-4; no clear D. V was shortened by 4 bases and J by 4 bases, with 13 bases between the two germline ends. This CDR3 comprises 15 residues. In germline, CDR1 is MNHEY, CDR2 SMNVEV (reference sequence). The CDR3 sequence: CASSSHFRGNEKLFF. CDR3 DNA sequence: TGTGCCAGCAGTTCGCACTTCCGTGGTAATGAAAAACTGTTTTTT.

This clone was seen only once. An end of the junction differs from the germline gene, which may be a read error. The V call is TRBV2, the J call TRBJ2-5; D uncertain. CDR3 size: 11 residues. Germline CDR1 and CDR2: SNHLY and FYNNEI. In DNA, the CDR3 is TGTGCCAGCAGGGAAGATAAGACCCAGTACTTC. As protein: CASREDKTQYF. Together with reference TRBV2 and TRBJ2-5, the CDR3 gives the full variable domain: EPEVTQTPSHQVTQMGQEVILRCVPISNHLYFYWYRQILGQKVEFLVSFYNNEISEKSEIFDDQFSVERPDGSNFTLKIRSTKLEDSAMYFCASREDKTQYFGPGTRLLVL.

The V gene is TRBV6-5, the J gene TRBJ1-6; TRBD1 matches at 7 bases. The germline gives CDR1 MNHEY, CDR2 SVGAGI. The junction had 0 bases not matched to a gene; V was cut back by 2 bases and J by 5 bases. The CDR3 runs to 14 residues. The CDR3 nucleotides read TGTGCCAGCAGTTACGGACAGGATAATTCACCCCTCCACTTT. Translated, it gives CASSYGQDNSPLHF.

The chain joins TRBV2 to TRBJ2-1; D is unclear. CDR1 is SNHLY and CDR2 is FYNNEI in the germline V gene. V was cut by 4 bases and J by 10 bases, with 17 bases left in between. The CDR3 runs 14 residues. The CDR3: CASSVSGSIGEQFF. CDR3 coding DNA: TGTGCCAGCAGTGTGTCCGGGTCTATCGGCGAGCAGTTCTTC.

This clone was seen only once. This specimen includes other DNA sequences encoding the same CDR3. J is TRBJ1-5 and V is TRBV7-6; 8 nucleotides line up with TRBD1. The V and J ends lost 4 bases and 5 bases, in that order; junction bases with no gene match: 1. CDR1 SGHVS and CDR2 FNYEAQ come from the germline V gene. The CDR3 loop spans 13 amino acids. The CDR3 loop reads CASSSDRDQPQHF. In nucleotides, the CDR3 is TGTGCCAGCAGCTCGGACAGGGATCAGCCCCAGCATTTT.

The CDR3, as DNA: TGTGCCAGCAGTGATGAGGGACTAGCGGGGTCTGAGCAGTTCTTC. Protein product: CASSDEGLAGSEQFF. The chain links TRBV2 to TRBJ2-1, with TRBD2 identical over 13 bases. The CDR3 length is 15 residues. Germline values: CDR1 SNHLY, CDR2 FYNNEI. Trimming at V came to 3 bases and at J to 9 bases, leaving 5 bases not matched to a gene.

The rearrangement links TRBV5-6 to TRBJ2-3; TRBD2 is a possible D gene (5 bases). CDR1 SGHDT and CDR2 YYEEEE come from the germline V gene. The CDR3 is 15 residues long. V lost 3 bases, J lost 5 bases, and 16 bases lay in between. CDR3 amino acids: CASSWRPQGRDTQYF. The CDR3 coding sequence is TGTGCCAGCAGCTGGAGACCACAAGGGAGAGATACGCAGTATTTT.

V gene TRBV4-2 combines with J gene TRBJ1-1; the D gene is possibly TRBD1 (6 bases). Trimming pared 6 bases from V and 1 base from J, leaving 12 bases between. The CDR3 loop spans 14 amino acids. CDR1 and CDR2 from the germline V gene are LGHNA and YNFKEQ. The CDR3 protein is CASRLTGSNTEAFF. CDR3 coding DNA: TGTGCCAGCAGGCTTACAGGGTCGAACACTGAAGCTTTCTTT.

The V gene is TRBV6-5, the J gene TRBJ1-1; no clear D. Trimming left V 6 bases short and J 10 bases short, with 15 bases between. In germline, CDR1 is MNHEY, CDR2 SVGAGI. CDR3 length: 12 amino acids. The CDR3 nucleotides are TGTGCCAGCAGGCAACCGCCCAGTGCAGCTTTCTTT. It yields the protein CASRQPPSAAFF.

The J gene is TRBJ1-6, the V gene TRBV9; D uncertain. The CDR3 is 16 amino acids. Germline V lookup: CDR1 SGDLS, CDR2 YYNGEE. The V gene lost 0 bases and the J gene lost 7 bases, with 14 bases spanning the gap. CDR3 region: CASSVAGSAGNSPLHF. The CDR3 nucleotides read TGTGCCAGCAGCGTAGCTGGGAGTGCGGGCAATTCACCCCTCCACTTT.

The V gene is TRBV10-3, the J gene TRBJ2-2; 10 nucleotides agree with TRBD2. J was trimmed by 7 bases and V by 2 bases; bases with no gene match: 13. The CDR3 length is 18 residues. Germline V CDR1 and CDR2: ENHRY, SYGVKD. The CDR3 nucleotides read TGTGCCATCAGTGAGCCCTTAGCGGGGGGCACAGGTGGCGGGGAGCTGTTTTTT. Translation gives CAISEPLAGGTGGGELFF.

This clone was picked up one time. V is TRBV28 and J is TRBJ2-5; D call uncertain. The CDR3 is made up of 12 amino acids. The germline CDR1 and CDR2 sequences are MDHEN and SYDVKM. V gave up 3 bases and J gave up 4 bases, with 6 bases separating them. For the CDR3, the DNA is TGTGCCAGCAGTTTTCTCGGAGAGACCCAGTACTTC. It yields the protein CASSFLGETQYF.